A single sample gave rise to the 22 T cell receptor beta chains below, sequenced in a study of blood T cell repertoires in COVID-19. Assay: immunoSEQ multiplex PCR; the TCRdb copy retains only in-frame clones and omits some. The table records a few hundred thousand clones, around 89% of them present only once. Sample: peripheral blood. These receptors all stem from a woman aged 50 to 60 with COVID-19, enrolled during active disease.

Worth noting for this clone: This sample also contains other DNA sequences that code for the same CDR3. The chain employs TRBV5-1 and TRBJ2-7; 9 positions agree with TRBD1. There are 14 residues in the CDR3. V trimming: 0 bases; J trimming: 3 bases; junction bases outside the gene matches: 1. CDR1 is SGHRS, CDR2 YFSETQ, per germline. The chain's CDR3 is CASSLGQGGYEQYF. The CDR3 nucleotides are TGCGCCAGCAGCTTGGGACAGGGGGGCTACGAGCAGTACTTC.

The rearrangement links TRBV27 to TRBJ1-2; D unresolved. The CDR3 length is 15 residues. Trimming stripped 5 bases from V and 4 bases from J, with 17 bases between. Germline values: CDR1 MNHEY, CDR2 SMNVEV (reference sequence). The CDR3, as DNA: TGTGCCAGCAGTCCCGAATACCGGCCTAGCTATGGCTACACCTTC. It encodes CASSPEYRPSYGYTF.

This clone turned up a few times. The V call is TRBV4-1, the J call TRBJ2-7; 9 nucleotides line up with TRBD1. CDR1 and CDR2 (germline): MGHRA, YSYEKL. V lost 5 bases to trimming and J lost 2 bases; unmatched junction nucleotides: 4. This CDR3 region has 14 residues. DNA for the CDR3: TGCGCCAGCAGCTTGGGACAGGGCACCTACGAGCAGTACTTC. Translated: CASSLGQGTYEQYF.

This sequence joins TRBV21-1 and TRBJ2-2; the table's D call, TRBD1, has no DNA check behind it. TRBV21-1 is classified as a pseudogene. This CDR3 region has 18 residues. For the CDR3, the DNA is TGTGCCAGCAGCAAGGTCGTACCGGGACAGGTGAACACCGGGGAGCTGTTTTTT. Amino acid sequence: CASSKVVPGQVNTGELFF.

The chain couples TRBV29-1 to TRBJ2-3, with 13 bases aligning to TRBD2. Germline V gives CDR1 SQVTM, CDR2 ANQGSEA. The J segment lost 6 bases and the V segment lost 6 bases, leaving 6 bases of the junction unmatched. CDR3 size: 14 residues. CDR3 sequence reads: CSVTSGGQGDTQYF. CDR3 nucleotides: TGCAGCGTGACTAGCGGGGGGCAGGGGGATACGCAGTATTTT.

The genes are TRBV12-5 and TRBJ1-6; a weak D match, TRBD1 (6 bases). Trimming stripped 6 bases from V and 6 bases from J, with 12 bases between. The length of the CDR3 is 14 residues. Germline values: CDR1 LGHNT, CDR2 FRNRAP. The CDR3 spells CASGYQGSNSPLHF. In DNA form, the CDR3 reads TGTGCTAGTGGGTATCAGGGGAGTAATTCACCCCTCCACTTT.

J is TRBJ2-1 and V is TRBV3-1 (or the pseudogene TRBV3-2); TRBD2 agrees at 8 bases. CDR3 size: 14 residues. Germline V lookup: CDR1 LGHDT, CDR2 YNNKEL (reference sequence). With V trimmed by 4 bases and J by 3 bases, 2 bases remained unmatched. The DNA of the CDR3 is TGTGCCAGCAGCCCGGGGGGGGGCTACAATGAGCAGTTCTTC. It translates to CASSPGGGYNEQFF.

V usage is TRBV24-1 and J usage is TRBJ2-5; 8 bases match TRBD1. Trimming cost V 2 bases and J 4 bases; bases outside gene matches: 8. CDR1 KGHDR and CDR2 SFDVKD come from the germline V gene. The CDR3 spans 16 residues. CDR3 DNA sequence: TGTGCCACCAGTGATTCCTGGACAGGGATGGGAGAGACCCAGTACTTC. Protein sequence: CATSDSWTGMGETQYF.

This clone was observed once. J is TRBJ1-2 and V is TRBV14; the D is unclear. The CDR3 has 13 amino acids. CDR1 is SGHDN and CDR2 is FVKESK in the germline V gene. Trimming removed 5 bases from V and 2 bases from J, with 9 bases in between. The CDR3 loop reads CASSWVENYGYTF. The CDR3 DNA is TGTGCCAGCAGCTGGGTGGAGAACTATGGCTACACCTTC.

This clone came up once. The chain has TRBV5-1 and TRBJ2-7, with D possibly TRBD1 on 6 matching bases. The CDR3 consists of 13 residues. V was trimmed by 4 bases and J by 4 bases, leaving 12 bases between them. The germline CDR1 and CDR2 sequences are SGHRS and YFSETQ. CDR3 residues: CASSPEGVYEQYF. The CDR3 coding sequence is TGCGCCAGCAGCCCCGAGGGGGTGTACGAGCAGTACTTC.

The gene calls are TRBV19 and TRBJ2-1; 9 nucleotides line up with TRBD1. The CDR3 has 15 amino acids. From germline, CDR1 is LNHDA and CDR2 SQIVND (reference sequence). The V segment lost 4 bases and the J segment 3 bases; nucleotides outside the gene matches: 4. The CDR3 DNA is TGTGCCAGTAGTACGACAGGGGGACTCTACAATGAGCAGTTCTTC. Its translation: CASSTTGGLYNEQFF.

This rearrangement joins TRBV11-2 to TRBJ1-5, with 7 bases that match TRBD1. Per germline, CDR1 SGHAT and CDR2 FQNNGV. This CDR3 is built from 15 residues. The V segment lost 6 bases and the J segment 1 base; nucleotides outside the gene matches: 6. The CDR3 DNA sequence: TGTGCCAGCAGTATTAGGGGACAGAGCAATCAGCCCCAGCATTTT. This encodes CASSIRGQSNQPQHF.

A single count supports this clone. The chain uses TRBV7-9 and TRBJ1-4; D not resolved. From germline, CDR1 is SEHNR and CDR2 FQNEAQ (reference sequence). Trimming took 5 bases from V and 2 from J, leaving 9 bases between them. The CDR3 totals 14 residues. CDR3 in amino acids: CASSKGATNEKLFF. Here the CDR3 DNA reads TGTGCCAGCAGCAAGGGAGCTACTAATGAAAAACTGTTTTTT.

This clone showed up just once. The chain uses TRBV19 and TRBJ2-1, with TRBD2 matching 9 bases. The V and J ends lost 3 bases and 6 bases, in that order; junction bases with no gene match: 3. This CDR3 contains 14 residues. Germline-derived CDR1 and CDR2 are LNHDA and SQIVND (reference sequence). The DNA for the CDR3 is TGTGCCAGTAGTATGAGCGGGGGGTCCAATGAGCAGTTCTTC. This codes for CASSMSGGSNEQFF.

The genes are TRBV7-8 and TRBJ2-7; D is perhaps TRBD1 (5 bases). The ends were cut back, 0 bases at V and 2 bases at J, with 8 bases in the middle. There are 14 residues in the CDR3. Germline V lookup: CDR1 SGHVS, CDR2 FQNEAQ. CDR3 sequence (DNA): TGTGCCAGCAGCTTAGCCCAGGGAACCTACGAGCAGTACTTC. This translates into CASSLAQGTYEQYF.

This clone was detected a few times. In DNA form, the CDR3 reads TGTGCCAGCAGGGCCGGGACAGCCTCCTACGAGCAGTACTTC. Its translation is CASRAGTASYEQYF. This chain connects TRBV7-9 to TRBJ2-7; 7 bases agree with TRBD1. Germline V gene lookup returns CDR1 SEHNR and CDR2 FQNEAQ (reference sequence). The CDR3 is made up of 14 amino acids. Germline trimming cut 6 bases from V and 0 bases from J; bases unmatched to any gene: 5. The entire variable domain, with the rest obtained from reference TRBV7-9 and TRBJ2-7, is as follows: DTGVSQNPRHKITKRGQNVTFRCDPISEHNRLYWYRQTLGQGPEFLTYFQNEAQLEKSRLLSDRFSAERPKGSFSTLEIQRTEQGDSAMYLCASRAGTASYEQYFGPGTRLTVT.

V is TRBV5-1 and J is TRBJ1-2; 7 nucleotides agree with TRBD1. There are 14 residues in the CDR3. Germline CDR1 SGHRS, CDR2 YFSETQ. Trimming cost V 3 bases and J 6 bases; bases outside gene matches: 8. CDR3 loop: CASSSSTGSDGYTF. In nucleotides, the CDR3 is TGCGCCAGCAGCTCCTCGACAGGGTCCGATGGCTACACCTTC.

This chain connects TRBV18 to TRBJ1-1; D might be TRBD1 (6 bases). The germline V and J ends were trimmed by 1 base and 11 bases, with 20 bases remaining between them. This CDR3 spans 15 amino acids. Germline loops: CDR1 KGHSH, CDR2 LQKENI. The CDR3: CASSPQGTTQGSAFF. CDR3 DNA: TGTGCCAGCTCACCACAGGGGACCACGCAGGGGAGCGCTTTCTTT.

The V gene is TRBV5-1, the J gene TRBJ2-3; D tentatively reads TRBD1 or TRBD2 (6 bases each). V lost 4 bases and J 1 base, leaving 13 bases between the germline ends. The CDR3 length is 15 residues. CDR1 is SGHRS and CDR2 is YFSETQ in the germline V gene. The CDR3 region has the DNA TGCGCCAGCAGCCTGGGGGGCGCCGGCACAGATACGCAGTATTTT. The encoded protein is CASSLGGAGTDTQYF.

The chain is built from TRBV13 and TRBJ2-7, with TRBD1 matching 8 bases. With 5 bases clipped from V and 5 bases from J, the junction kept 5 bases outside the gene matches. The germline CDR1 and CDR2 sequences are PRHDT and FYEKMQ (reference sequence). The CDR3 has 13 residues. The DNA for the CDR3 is TGTGCCAGCAGCGCCCGGACAGGGAACGAGCAGTACTTC. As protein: CASSARTGNEQYF.

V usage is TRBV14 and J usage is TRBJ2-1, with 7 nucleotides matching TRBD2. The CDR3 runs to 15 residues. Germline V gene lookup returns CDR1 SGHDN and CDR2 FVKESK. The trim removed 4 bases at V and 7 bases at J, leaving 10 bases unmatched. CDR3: CASSPTGGIVNEQFF. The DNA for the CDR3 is TGTGCCAGCAGCCCGACGGGGGGTATTGTAAATGAGCAGTTCTTC.

The CDR3 nucleotides are TGTGCCAGCAGCCCTGAAGGCCGCGGGTACAATGAGCAGTTCTTC. It specifies CASSPEGRGYNEQFF. The rearrangement joins TRBV13 to TRBJ2-1, with D possibly matching TRBD2 (5 bases). V gave up 5 bases and J gave up 4 bases, with 15 bases separating them. Looked up from germline, CDR1 is PRHDT and CDR2 is FYEKMQ (reference sequence). CDR3 size: 15 residues.